This T cell receptor beta chain was profiled in a study of T cell repertoires in cytomegalovirus infection. Turning to the study itself: CMV infection plus the matching HLA type was flagged by public TCR beta signatures.

Study-wide findings and caveats: HLA-C-restricted, CMV-specific TCR beta clonotypes were dominant ex vivo. Using cumulative public TCR beta family frequency, the authors identified those who carried CMV together with the relevant HLA.

Many counts were recorded for this clonotype. The antigen is unknown. TCRdb called the reads again in MiXCR, with one record for every CDR3 protein. The data contain a few hundred thousand distinct CDR3 sequences, about 17% of them seen just once; the ten biggest clones take up 12%. V gave up 1 base and J gave up 7 bases, with 17 bases separating them. Looked up from germline, CDR1 is MNHEY and CDR2 is SVGEGT. The CDR3 sequence is 17 residues long. This TCR derives from a human donor in good health (CMV status not recorded). Some clones in this sample may be carry-over from other donors' samples. Specimen: PBMCs. The chain uses TRBV6-2 or TRBV6-3 and TRBJ1-6, with D perhaps matching TRBD1 (5 bases). CDR3 bases: TGTGCCAGCAGTTACTGGAGCCAGGGACGCCAAAATTCACCCCTCCACTTT. As protein: CASSYWSQGRQNSPLHF.